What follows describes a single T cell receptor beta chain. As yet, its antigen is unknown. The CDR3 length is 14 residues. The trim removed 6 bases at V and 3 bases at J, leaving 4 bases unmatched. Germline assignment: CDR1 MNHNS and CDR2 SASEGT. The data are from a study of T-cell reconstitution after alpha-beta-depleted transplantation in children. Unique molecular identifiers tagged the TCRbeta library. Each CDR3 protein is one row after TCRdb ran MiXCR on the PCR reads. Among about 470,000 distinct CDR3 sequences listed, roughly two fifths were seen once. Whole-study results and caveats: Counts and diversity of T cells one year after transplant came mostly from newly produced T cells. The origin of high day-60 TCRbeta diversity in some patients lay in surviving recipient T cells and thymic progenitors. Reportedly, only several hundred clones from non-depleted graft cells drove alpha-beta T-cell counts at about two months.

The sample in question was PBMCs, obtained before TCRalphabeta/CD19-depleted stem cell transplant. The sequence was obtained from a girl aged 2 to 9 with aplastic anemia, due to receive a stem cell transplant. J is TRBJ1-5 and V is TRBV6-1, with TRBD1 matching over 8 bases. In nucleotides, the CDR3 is TGTGCCAGCAGAGAACAGGGGGTCAATCAGCCCCAGCATTTT. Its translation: CASREQGVNQPQHF.